This record looks at one T cell receptor (beta chain) sequence and its context. This clonotype was detected ten times or more. Its recognized antigen is unknown. Base qualities are not at hand, and no much larger clone is one base apart. The TCR beta CDR3 regions were amplified from the RNA transcripts. A first-round RT-PCR of the TCR CDR3 used the HTBI primer set with the Qiagen OneStep RT-PCR kit. Libraries were constructed in a second round of multiplex PCR, after which size selection and purification were performed. Libraries were sequenced paired-end with 100 bp reads on an Illumina HiSeq2000. In the source study's methods: SOAPnuke was used to process the raw data, removing reads that contained adapters or uncalled bases, had a mean Phred below 15, or lacked an exact match to the constant primer or identifier. COPE v1.2.5 was used to merge high-quality paired reads, and clonotypes were defined as unique nucleotide sequences. MiTCR v1.1 was used to align the clonotypes against IMGT TRBV, TRBD and TRBJ reference segments. Only V-J combinations with frequency above 0.0001, covering 99.2% of repertoires, were analysed. The TCS score was defined as F50 (clonal expansion) divided by E x V (chaos), with BLOSUM62-based TCRdist calculated between CDR3 peptides within each V-J. Welch's t-statistics and random forest reduced approximately 520 V-J features to roughly 13, which were used in a naive Bayes classifier (R e1071). TCRdb passed the public sequencing reads through fastp at Q25 and MiXCR, retaining productive beta sequences. Under each unique CDR3 protein, matching rows form one entry showing the most common genes and DNA. The V and J calls reflect TCRdb's pipeline rather than the authors' work. Recorded for this sample are 450,000 to 650,000 distinct CDR3 sequences; 12% to 15% of them occurred a single time. Clones ranked in the top ten supply around 7% of the sample.

The germline V gene yields SGHTA for CDR1 and FQGTGA for CDR2. Reading from cysteine to phenylalanine, the CDR3 counts 15 amino acids. Of all the DNA, just the CDR3 is kept, 45 bases in frame from base 1. Between the V and J ends, shortened by 0 bases and 5 bases respectively, the junction contains 13 bases. This entry comes from a study of T cells in Graves' hyperthyroidism and ophthalmopathy (dated by TCRdb to between 2018 and 2020). With respect to the entire study: Peripheral blood samples were taken at initial diagnosis, before any treatment was given. The approximately 100 discovery patients were divided at random into training and test sets in a 7:3 ratio. Following sampling, methimazole starting at 30 mg daily was given to hyperthyroidism patients, and high-dose intravenous methylprednisolone was given to ophthalmopathy patients. The study also compared thyroid tissue and blood T-cell repertoires from more than 5 Graves' hyperthyroidism patients. Prospective prediction of ophthalmopathy was tested in an independent validation cohort of fewer than 20 hyperthyroidism patients and some 17 patients who later progressed to ophthalmopathy. To identify distinguishing TCR V-J signatures, a discovery cohort of 100 patients was used, comprising some 45 with Graves' ophthalmopathy and around 57 with stable Graves' hyperthyroidism. The paper describes TCR Vbeta CDR3 sequencing of around 130 peripheral blood samples, made up of some 42 ophthalmopathy patients, 70 to 75 hyperthyroidism patients and 17 progressor patients.

Moderately to severely active disease, a Clinical Activity Score of at least 3, a NOSPECS grade of at least 4, and a duration under 3 months were present in ophthalmopathy patients. Any patient with an uncontrolled infection, another autoimmune disease, pregnancy or lactation was excluded. Clinical symptoms, serum thyroxine and TRAb, thyroid ultrasound, and orbital computed tomography formed the basis for the diagnoses. PBMCs were separated from roughly 10 ml of fresh peripheral blood using Ficoll-Paque density gradient centrifugation. Total RNA was extracted with Trizol reagent, and quality was checked on an Agilent 2100 Bioanalyzer. Results and caveats for the whole study, not just this receptor: In validation, the model predicted progression to ophthalmopathy with just under 71% sensitivity and 72% to 85% specificity, a median of around 6.6 months before onset. No statistical method was used to set the sample size in advance, and investigators knew the group allocation. Most expanded thyroid clonotypes (frequency above 0.001) were also detected in blood, a finding suggesting that blood repertoires may reflect thyroid immune responses. A model built on a 13 V-J signature distinguished ophthalmopathy from stable hyperthyroidism, reaching roughly 88% sensitivity and around 81% specificity in cross-validation and 80%/75% in testing.

Recombination linked TRBV7-3 to TRBJ2-5, with TRBD2 perhaps the D gene, on 6 matching bases. This receptor was taken from a woman aged 18-29 years with Graves' ophthalmopathy. The source material was blood. The bases read TGTGCCAGCAGCTTAACCGGAGGGCCTGAGGAGACCCAGTACTTC. Its translation reads: CASSLTGGPEETQYF.